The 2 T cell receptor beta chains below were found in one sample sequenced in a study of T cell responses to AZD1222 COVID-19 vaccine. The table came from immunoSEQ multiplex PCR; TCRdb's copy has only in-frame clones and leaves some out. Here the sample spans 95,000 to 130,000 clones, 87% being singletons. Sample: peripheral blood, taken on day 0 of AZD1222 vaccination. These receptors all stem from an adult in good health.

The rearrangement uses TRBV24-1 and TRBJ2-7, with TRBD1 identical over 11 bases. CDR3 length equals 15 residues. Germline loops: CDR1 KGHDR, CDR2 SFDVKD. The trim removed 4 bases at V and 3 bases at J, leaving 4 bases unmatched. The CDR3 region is CATSDPGQGGYEQYF. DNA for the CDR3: TGTGCCACCAGTGACCCGGGACAGGGGGGCTACGAGCAGTACTTC.

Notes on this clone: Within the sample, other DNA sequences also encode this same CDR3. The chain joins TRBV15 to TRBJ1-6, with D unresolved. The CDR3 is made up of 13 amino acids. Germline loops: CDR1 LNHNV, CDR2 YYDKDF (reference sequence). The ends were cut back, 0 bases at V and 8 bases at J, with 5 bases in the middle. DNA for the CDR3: TGTGCCACCAGCAGAGATCAAGATTCACCCCTCCACTTT. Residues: CATSRDQDSPLHF. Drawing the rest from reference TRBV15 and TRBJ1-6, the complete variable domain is DAMVIQNPRYQVTQFGKPVTLSCSQTLNHNVMYWYQQKSSQAPKLLFHYYDKDFNNEADTPDNFQSRRPNTSFCFLDIRSPGLGDTAMYLCATSRDQDSPLHFGNGTRLTVT.